This TCR beta chain stems from a study of blood T cell repertoires in COVID-19. About the study: The United States, Italy and Spain provided the acute and convalescent COVID-19 samples. T cells, B-cell-depleted T cells, or PBMCs provided the cDNA or gDNA that served as material.

The V and J ends lost 5 bases and 7 bases respectively, with 18 bases between them. The CDR3 is made up of 15 amino acids. Germline V gives CDR1 LGHNA, CDR2 YSLEER. Per the original methods: Cell counts per sample came from amplifying reference gene primers. Assay used: immunoSEQ multiplex PCR; TCRdb lists only in-frame clones, some missing. The D gene and trimming were derived from the DNA, and the V and J assignments and clone size from that table. The sample has tens of thousands of clones; almost 90% are singletons. The V call is TRBV4-3, the J call TRBJ1-3, with D uncertain. Source material: peripheral blood. This TCR came from a human donor with active COVID-19. The donor label of this sample is uncertain. The CDR3, as DNA: TGCGCCAGCAGCGACTCAGGAGGAGAGTTGAACACCATATATTTT. Encoded protein: CASSDSGGELNTIYF.